The clone carrying this TCR beta chain was seen a handful of times. Breast cancer patients provided tissue from their axillary draining lymph nodes. Trimming removed 5 bases at V and 5 bases at J, with 6 bases between. The CDR3 loop spans 11 amino acids. CDR1 SEHNR and CDR2 FQNEAQ come from the germline V gene (reference sequence). This record comes from a study of breast tumors, draining lymph nodes, adjacent tissues. TCRdb recomputed calls from the multiplex PCR reads with MiXCR, one row per CDR3 protein. The sample lists about 230,000 distinct CDR3 sequences, about 30% occurring once. The clonotype was recovered from a female donor with breast cancer. Some clones in this sample may be carry-over from other donors' samples. This chain connects TRBV7-9 to TRBJ1-1; no firm D call. The specimen was axillary lymph node tissue. The chain's CDR3 is CASSVKTEAFF. Here the CDR3 DNA reads TGTGCCAGCAGCGTAAAAACTGAAGCTTTCTTT.